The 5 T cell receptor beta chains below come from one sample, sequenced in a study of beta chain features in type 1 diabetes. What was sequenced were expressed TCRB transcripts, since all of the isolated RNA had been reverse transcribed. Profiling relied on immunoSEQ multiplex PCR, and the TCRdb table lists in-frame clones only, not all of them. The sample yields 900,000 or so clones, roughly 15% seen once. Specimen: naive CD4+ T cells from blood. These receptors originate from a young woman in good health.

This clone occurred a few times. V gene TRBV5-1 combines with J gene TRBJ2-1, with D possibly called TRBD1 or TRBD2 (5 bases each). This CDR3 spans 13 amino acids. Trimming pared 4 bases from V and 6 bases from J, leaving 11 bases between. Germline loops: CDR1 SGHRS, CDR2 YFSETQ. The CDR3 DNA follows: TGCGCCAGCAGCGGGGAGACAGTCAATGAGCAGTTCTTC. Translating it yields CASSGETVNEQFF.

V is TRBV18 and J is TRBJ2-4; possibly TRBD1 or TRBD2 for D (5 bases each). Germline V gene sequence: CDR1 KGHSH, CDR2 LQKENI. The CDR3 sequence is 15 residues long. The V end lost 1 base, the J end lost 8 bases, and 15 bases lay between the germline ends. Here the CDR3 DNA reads TGTGCCAGCTCACCACGTCAGGGTGAGGGATACATTCAGTACTTC. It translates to CASSPRQGEGYIQYF.

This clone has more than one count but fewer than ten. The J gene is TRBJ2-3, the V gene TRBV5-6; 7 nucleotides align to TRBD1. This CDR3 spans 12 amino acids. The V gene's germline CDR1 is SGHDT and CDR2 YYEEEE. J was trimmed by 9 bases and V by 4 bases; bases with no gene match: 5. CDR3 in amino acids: CASSLPGQTQYF. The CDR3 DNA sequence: TGTGCCAGCAGCCTCCCGGGACAGACGCAGTATTTT.

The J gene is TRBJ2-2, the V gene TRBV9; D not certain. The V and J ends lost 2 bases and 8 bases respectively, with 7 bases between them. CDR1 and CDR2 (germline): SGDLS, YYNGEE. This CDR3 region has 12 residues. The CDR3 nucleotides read TGTGCCAGCAGCGTTAACTTTGGGGAGCTGTTTTTT. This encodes CASSVNFGELFF.

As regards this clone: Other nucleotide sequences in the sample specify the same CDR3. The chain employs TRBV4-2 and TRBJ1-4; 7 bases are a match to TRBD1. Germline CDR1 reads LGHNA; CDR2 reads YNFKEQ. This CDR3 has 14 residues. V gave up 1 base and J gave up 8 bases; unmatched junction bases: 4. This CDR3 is CASSQGQGGEKLFF. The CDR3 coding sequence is TGTGCCAGCAGCCAAGGACAGGGCGGGGAAAAACTGTTTTTT.